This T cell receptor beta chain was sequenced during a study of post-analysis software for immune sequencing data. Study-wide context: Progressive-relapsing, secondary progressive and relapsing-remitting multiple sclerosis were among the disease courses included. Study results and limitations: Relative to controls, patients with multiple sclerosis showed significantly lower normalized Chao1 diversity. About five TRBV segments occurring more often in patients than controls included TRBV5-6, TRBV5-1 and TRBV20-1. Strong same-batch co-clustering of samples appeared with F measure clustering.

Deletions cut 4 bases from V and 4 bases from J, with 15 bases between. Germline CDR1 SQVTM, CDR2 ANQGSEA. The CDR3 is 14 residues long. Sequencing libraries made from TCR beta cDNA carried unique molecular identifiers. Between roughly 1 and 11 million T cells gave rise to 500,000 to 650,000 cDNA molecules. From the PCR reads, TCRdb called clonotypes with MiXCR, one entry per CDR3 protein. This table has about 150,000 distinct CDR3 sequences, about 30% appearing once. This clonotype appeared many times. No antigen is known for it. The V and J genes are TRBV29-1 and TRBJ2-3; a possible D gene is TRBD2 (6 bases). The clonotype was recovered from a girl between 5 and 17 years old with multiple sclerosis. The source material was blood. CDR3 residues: CSVVRRENPDTQYF. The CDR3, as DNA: TGCAGCGTTGTACGGAGGGAAAATCCAGATACGCAGTATTTT.